The T cell receptor (beta chain) under discussion was sequenced for a study of immune aging and cytomegalovirus after organ transplant (dated by TCRdb to about 2021). Describing the broader study: Three-drug immunosuppression with prednisone, tacrolimus, and mycophenolate was given to all transplant recipients.

This clonotype has a handful of counts. The target of this receptor is not known. Within one base of it there is no much larger clone, and no base qualities were kept. What the authors observed across the whole study: CD57 was not measured in the sequencing data, so a conservative gene-based aging definition was used instead. Post-transplant increases in aged-phenotype cells were observed regardless of clone size, following viremia and occurring earlier in large clones (days 200-264) than in small clones. A larger share of large clones was made up of TEMRA cells, and in the seven largest clones (roughly 2,000 cells) aged and TEMRA cells were gained while TCM cells were lost.

Reading the label with the study, this specimen's time point is: five sample-tagged time points from pre-transplant (day -1) to day 368 post-transplant, pooled. Thawed PBMC were stimulated with a CMV IE-1 overlapping peptide library for 12 hours, with no transport inhibitors added. After being thawed and rested overnight, the cells were stimulated in R10 medium along with CD28/CD49d costimulation. The IE-1 peptide library was made up of 15-amino-acid peptides, each overlapping by 11 amino acids. Each time point was barcoded with BD Single-Cell Multiplexing Kit Sample Tags, pooled, and stained with oligo-conjugated anti-CD45RA plus sorting antibodies. A BD FACSAria III was used to sort CMV-responsive CD8+CD137+ and CD4+CD154+ T cells at 4-way purity. EDTA vacutainers were used to collect blood, which was then processed with a Ficoll gradient within 1-24 hours. Measured from the cysteine to the phenylalanine, the CDR3 is 15 residues long. The entry retains the CDR3 DNA only, 45 bases that are in frame from base 1.

Library generation was performed with single-cell sequencing. TCRdb names Illumina NovaSeq 6000 as the instrument used. For cell capture and library preparation, the team used the BD Rhapsody Targeted mRNA and AbSeq Reagent Kit in a microwell format. The libraries included TCR, sample tags, AbSeq, and targeted mRNA drawn from the Human T-Cell Expression Panel together with custom TOX and TOX2 primers. An Illumina NovaSeq was used to sequence the libraries. On the authors' methods: The analysis covered 9,000 to 13,000 cells in total, of which 7,000 to 8,500 were CD8 T cells and approximately 4,500 were CD8 T cells with an identifiable TCR CDR3. Raw data were processed with the BD Rhapsody Targeted Analysis Pipeline with V(D)J processing on the Seven Bridges Genomics platform. Quality control, Sample Tag demultiplexing with Lex-BDSMK, clone identification with VDJ Explorer, and Seurat clustering were all done in SeqGeq 1.6.0. Clones making up <1% of CD8 T cells were classified as non-expanded, and clones making up >2.5% of the sample were classified as clonal expansions. The public sequencing data were trimmed at Q25 with fastp and processed into clonotypes with MiXCR by TCRdb, which kept only in-frame beta chains. One record per CDR3 amino acid sequence lists the most common genes and DNA. TCRdb, not the authors, supplied the V and J calls. For this sample the table gives 20,000 to 25,000 distinct CDR3 sequences, of which roughly 38% were detected only once. The ten top clones hold less than 30% of the sample.

This receptor chain uses TRBV21-1 and TRBJ2-2; the table assigns TRBD1, which was not confirmed against the DNA. TRBV21-1 is tagged as a pseudogene. The sequence derives from a female donor who had a heart transplant and CMV viremia. This material consisted of CMV peptide-activated CD4+ and CD8+ T cells sorted from blood, taken at five time points, pooled. Sample cell subset or site, as interpreted from the label and publication: sorted CD8+CD137+ and CD4+CD154+ T cells after around 12 h CMV IE-1 peptide stimulation. The DNA sequence is TGTGCCAGCAGCAAAAGTCCCAGGGGGACCGGGGAGCTGTTTTTT. Its protein is CASSKSPRGTGELFF.